These T cell receptor beta chains were read from a single sample in a study of blood T cell repertoires in COVID-19. Data came from immunoSEQ multiplex PCR; TCRdb stores just in-frame clones and leaves some out. The table includes 350,000 to 500,000 clones, about 90% detected once. The sequenced material came from peripheral blood. The receptors stem from a man younger than 35 with COVID-19, enrolled during active disease. Both conserved end residues are part of each CDR3. D genes are given only for firm matches. Only part of the rows carry a size: once, few, many, or a class if the clone is expanded.

clone_size: NA; v_call: TRBV7-9; j_call: TRBJ1-1; d_call: TRBD1; cdr3_nt: TGTGCCATCTGGCCGGGACAGGTCAACACTGAAGCTTTCTTT; cdr3_aa: CAIWPGQVNTEAFF
clone_size: once; v_call: TRBV7-9; j_call: TRBJ2-7; d_call: NA; cdr3_nt: TGTGCCAGCAGCGGATACCGGGATTTTACCTACGAGCAGTACTTC; cdr3_aa: CASSGYRDFTYEQYF
clone_size: NA; v_call: TRBV28; j_call: TRBJ1-5; d_call: TRBD1; cdr3_nt: TGTGCCAGCAGTTTGGCAGGGGACAGGGATCAGCCCCAGCATTTT; cdr3_aa: CASSLAGDRDQPQHF
clone_size: NA; v_call: TRBV27; j_call: TRBJ2-7; d_call: TRBD2; cdr3_nt: TGTGCCAGCAGTTCCCGACTAGCGGGTCTTTACGAGCAGTACTTC; cdr3_aa: CASSSRLAGLYEQYF
clone_size: NA; v_call: TRBV21-1; j_call: TRBJ1-1; d_call: NA; cdr3_nt: TGTGCCAGCAGTAAAGTCCTAGACGGGAACACTGAAGCTTTCTTT; cdr3_aa: CASSKVLDGNTEAFF
clone_size: NA; v_call: TRBV29-1; j_call: TRBJ1-5; d_call: NA; cdr3_nt: TGCAGCGTTTATCGGGGCAATCAGCCCCAGCATTTT; cdr3_aa: CSVYRGNQPQHF
clone_size: NA; v_call: TRBV3-1/TRBV3-2; j_call: TRBJ2-3; d_call: TRBD2; cdr3_nt: TGTGCCAGCAGCCCCTTAGCGGGGGCCTCCCAGGATACGCAGTATTTT; cdr3_aa: CASSPLAGASQDTQYF
clone_size: NA; v_call: TRBV5-1; j_call: TRBJ2-3; d_call: TRBD1; cdr3_nt: TGCGCCAGCAGCTGGCGGGACAGGGGTCTTAGCACAGATACGCAGTATTTT; cdr3_aa: CASSWRDRGLSTDTQYF
clone_size: NA; v_call: TRBV2; j_call: TRBJ1-5; d_call: TRBD1; cdr3_nt: TGTGCCAGCAGTATGACAGGGCTTAGCAATCAGCCCCAGCATTTT; cdr3_aa: CASSMTGLSNQPQHF
clone_size: NA; v_call: TRBV5-4; j_call: TRBJ1-3; d_call: TRBD1; cdr3_nt: TGTGCCAGCAGTCCCGGGACAGCCAACTCTGGAAACACCATATATTTT; cdr3_aa: CASSPGTANSGNTIYF
clone_size: NA; v_call: TRBV19; j_call: TRBJ1-3; d_call: NA; cdr3_nt: TGTGCCAGTAGTCGGGGGGCGGCTGGAAACACCATATATTTT; cdr3_aa: CASSRGAAGNTIYF
clone_size: NA; v_call: TRBV11-3; j_call: TRBJ2-2; d_call: TRBD2; cdr3_nt: TGTGCCAGCAGCAACGGACTAGCGGGAGGTACCGGGGAGCTGTTTTTT; cdr3_aa: CASSNGLAGGTGELFF
clone_size: NA; v_call: TRBV6-6; j_call: TRBJ2-6; d_call: NA; cdr3_nt: TGTGCCAGCAGTTACCGGGGTTTCGGTGGGGCCAACGTCCTGACTTTC; cdr3_aa: CASSYRGFGGANVLTF
clone_size: NA; v_call: TRBV7-9; j_call: TRBJ2-3; d_call: NA; cdr3_nt: TGTGCCAGCAGCCGTAAAAGGGGGTACACAGATACGCAGTATTTT; cdr3_aa: CASSRKRGYTDTQYF
clone_size: NA; v_call: TRBV7-2; j_call: TRBJ2-1; d_call: NA; cdr3_nt: TGTGCCAGCAGCTTCCTAGGACAAGACGAGCAGTTCTTC; cdr3_aa: CASSFLGQDEQFF
clone_size: NA; v_call: TRBV9; j_call: TRBJ2-3; d_call: TRBD2; cdr3_nt: TGTGCCAGCAGCGTAGGGAGCGGGATCACAGATACGCAGTATTTT; cdr3_aa: CASSVGSGITDTQYF
clone_size: NA; v_call: TRBV6-4; j_call: TRBJ2-3; d_call: NA; cdr3_nt: TGTGCCAGCAGTCAACAGGCCACCACAGATACGCAGTATTTT; cdr3_aa: CASSQQATTDTQYF
clone_size: NA; v_call: TRBV5-1; j_call: TRBJ2-1; d_call: TRBD1; cdr3_nt: TGCGCCAGCAGCCCTCCCGGGACAGCTGACAATGAGCAGTTCTTC; cdr3_aa: CASSPPGTADNEQFF
clone_size: NA; v_call: TRBV7-3; j_call: TRBJ2-7; d_call: TRBD2; cdr3_nt: TGTGCCAGCAGCTTAAGGGCGGGAGGGCCGTACGAGCAGTACTTC; cdr3_aa: CASSLRAGGPYEQYF
clone_size: NA; v_call: TRBV15; j_call: TRBJ2-1; d_call: NA; cdr3_nt: TGTGCCACCAGCTCGCTAATCGTGACGGGCTCCTACAATGAGCAGTTCTTC; cdr3_aa: CATSSLIVTGSYNEQFF
clone_size: once; v_call: TRBV3-1/TRBV3-2; j_call: TRBJ2-5; d_call: NA; cdr3_nt: TGTGCCAGCAGCCAAGATGGATCCGGGTTGGAGACCCAGTACTTC; cdr3_aa: CASSQDGSGLETQYF
clone_size: NA; v_call: TRBV12-5; j_call: TRBJ1-4; d_call: NA; cdr3_nt: TGTGCTAGTGGTCCGAACAGGGATGGGGAAAAACTGTTTTTT; cdr3_aa: CASGPNRDGEKLFF